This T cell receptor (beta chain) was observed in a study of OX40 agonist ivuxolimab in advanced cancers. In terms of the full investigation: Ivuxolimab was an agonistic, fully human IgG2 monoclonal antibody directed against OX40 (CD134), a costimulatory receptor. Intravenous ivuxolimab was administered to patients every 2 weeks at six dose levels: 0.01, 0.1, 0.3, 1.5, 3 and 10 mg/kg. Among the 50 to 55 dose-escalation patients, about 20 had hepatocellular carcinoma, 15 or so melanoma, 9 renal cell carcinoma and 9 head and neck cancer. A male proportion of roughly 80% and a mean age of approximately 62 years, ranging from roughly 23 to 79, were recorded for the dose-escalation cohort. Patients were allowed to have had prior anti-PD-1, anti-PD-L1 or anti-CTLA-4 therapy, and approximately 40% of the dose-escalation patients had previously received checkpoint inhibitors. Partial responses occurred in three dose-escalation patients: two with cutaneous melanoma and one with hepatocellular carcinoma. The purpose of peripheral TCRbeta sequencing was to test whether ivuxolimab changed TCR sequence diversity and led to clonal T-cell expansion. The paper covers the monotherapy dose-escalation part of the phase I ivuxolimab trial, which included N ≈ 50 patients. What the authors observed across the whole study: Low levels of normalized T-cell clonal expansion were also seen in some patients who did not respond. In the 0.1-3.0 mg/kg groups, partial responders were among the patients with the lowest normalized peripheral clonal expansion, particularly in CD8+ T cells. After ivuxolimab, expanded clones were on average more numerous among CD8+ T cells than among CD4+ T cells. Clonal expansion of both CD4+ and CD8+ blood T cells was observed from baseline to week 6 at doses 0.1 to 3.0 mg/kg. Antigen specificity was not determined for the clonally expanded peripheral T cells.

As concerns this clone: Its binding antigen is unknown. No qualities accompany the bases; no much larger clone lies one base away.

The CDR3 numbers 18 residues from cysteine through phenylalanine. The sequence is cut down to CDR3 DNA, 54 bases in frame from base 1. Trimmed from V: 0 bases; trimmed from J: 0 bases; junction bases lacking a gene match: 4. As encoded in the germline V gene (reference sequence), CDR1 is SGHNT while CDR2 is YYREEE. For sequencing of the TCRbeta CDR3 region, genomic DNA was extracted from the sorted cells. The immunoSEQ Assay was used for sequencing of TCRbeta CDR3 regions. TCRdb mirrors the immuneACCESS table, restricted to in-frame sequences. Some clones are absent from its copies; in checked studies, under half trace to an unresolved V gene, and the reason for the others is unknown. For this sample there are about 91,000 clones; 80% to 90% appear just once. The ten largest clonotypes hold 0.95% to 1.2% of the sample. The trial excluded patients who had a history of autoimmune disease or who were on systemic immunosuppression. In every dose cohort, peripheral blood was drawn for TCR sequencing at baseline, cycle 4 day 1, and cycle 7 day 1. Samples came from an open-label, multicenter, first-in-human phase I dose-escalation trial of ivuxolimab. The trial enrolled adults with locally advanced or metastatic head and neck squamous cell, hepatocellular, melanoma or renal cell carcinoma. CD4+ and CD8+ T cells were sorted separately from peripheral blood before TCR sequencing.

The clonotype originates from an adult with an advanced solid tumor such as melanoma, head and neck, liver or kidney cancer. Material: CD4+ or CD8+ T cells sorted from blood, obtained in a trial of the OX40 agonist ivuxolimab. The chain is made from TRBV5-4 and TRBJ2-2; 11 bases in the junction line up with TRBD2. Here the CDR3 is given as CASSLGLAGGANTGELFF. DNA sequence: TGTGCCAGCAGCTTGGGGCTAGCGGGGGGCGCGAACACCGGGGAGCTGTTTTTT.